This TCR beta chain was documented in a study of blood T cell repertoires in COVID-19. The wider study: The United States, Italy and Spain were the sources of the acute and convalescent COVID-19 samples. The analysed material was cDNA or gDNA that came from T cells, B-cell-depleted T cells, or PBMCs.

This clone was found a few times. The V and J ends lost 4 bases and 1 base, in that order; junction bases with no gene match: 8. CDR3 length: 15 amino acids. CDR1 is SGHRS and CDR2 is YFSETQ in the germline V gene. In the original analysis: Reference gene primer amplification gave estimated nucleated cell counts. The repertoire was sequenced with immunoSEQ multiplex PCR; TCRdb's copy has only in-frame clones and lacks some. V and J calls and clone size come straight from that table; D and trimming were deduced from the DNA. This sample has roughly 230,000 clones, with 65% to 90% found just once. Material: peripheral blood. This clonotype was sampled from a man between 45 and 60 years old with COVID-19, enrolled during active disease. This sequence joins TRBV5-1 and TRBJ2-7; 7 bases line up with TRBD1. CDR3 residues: CASSGGQVRSYEQYF. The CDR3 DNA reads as TGCGCCAGCAGCGGTGGACAGGTTCGTTCCTACGAGCAGTACTTC.